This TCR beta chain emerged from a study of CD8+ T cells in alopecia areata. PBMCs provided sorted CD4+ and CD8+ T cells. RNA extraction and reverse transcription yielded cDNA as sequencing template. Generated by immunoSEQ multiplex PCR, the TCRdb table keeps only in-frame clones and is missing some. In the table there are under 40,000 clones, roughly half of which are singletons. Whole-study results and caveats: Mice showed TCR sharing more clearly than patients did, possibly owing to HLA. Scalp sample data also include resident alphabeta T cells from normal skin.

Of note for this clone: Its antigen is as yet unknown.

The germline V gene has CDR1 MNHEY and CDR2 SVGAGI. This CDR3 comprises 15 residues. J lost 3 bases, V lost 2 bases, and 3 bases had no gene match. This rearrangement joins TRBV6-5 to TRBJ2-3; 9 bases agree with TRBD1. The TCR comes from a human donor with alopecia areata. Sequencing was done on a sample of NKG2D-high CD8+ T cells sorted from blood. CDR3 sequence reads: CASSYRDRVTDTQYF. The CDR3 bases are TGTGCCAGCAGTTACCGGGACAGGGTAACAGATACGCAGTATTTT.